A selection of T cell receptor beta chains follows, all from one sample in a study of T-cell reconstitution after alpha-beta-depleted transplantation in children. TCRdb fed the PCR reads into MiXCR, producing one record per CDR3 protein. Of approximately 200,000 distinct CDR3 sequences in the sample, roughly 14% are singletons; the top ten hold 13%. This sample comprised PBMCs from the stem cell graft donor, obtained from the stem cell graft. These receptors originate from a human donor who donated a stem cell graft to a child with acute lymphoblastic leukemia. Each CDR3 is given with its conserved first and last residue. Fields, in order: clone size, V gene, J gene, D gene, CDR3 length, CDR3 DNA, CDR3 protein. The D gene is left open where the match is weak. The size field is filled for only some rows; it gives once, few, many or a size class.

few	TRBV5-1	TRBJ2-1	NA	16	TGCGCCAGCAGCTTGGTAGCGGCTAATGCTGGCGGTGAGCAGTTCTTC	CASSLVAANAGGEQFF
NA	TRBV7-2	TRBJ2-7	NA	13	TGTGCCAGCAGCTTACTGTTGGCCTACGAGCAGTACTTC	CASSLLLAYEQYF
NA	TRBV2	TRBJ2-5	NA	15	TGTGCCAGCACGACGGGGAGCGCTCCGCAAGAGACCCAGTACTTC	CASTTGSAPQETQYF
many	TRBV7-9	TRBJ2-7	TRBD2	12	TGTGCCAGCAGCGCGGGAGGGAGTCGTCAGTACTTC	CASSAGGSRQYF
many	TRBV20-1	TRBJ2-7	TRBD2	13	TGCAGTGTCCGGTCGGGAGGGCCCTACGAGCAGTACTTC	CSVRSGGPYEQYF
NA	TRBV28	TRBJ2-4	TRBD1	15	TGTGCCAGCAGCGGACAGGGGGTGGCCAAAAACATTCAGTACTTC	CASSGQGVAKNIQYF
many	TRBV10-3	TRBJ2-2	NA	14	TGTGCCATCAGAGATCAACAGGGAACCGGGGAGCTGTTTTTT	CAIRDQQGTGELFF
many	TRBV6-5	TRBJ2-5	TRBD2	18	TGTGCCAGCAGTTACTCGAGACCGGGGACTAGCGGGAGGGCGGCCCAGTACTTC	CASSYSRPGTSGRAAQYF
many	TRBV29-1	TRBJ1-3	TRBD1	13	TGCAGCGTCAGGACAGGGAGTGGAAACACCATATATTTT	CSVRTGSGNTIYF
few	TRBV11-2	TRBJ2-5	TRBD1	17	TGTGCCAGCAGCAATCCTTACCGGGACAGGGGGCGCGAGACCCAGTACTTC	CASSNPYRDRGRETQYF
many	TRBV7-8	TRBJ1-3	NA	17	TGTGCCAGCAGCTTAGCGATCGGTGGGCAGGCCGGAAACACCATATATTTT	CASSLAIGGQAGNTIYF
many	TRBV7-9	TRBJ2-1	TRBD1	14	TGTGCCAGCAGCTTCCGGGACAGGAGTAATGAGCAGTTCTTC	CASSFRDRSNEQFF
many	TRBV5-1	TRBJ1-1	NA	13	TGCGCCAGCAGCTGGCAGGTGAACACTGAAGCTTTCTTT	CASSWQVNTEAFF
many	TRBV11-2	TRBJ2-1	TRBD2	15	TGTGCCAGCAGCTTTCTAGCGGGAGGAAATAATGAGCAGTTCTTC	CASSFLAGGNNEQFF
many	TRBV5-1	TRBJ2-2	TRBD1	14	TGCGCCAGCAGCCAGACAGGGGCCACCGGGGAGCTGTTTTTT	CASSQTGATGELFF
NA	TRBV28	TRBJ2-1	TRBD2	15	TGTGCCAGCAGTTTTTTAGGGCGGGAGGTGGATGAGCAGTTCTTC	CASSFLGREVDEQFF
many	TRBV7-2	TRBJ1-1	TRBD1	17	TGTGCCAGCAGCCCGACACAGGGGCGGTTAAGGAACACTGAAGCTTTCTTT	CASSPTQGRLRNTEAFF
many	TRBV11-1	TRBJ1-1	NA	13	TGTGCCAGCACTGAATTTATGAACACTGAAGCTTTCTTT	CASTEFMNTEAFF
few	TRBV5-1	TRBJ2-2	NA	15	TGCGCCAGCAGCCTATGGGGACCGAACACCGGGGAGCTGTTTTTT	CASSLWGPNTGELFF
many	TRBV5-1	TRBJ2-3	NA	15	TGCGCCAGCAGCTTGGGTGCGGGTCACACAGATACGCAGTATTTT	CASSLGAGHTDTQYF